The entry below describes one T cell receptor (beta chain). Its target is unknown. From germline, CDR1 is LNHDA and CDR2 SQIVND (reference sequence). This CDR3 spans 18 amino acids. Trimming removed 0 bases at V and 2 bases at J, with 16 bases between. The sample belongs to a study of cytomegalovirus exposure and HLA in healthy donors. Notes on the study in general: In a later analysis, TCR association rates varied by HLA locus: DRB1 most, HLA-C fewest. Immune exposure was documented only through CMV serostatus. Presence/absence analyses took donor sequencing depth as roughly uniform. Indistinguishability led to the exclusion of some V segments, TRBV6-2 and TRBV6-3 included.

Both 60 Vbeta primers and 13 Jbeta primers went into the PCR. Some clones are missing from TCRdb's copy, which holds only in-frame ones; the method was immunoSEQ multiplex PCR. The sample lists about 150,000 clones, around 88% seen once, with just under 2% in the top ten. The clonotype comes from a woman in her late teens or twenties in good health and CMV-seronegative. J is TRBJ2-2 and V is TRBV19; D is possibly TRBD2 (7 bases). The sequencing input was PBMCs. In DNA, the CDR3 is TGTGCCAGTAGTATAGATGTTGAGAGCGGGACAAACACCGGGGAGCTGTTTTTT. Residues: CASSIDVESGTNTGELFF.